This T cell receptor beta chain stems from a study of blood T cells in healthy people across ages. General study points: It was found that TCR beta diversity correlated strongly with the percentage of naive T cells. CMV status of donors was unknown, possibly confounding expanded clonotype changes.

Per germline, CDR1 SEHNR and CDR2 FQNEAQ (reference sequence). The CDR3 consists of 17 residues. As concerns this clonotype: As yet, its antigen is unknown. One end of the junction does not line up with germline, which may come from a read error.

Then a second PCR, running roughly 7 to 11 cycles, was carried out with a sample-barcoded 5' primer and a J-beta primer mix. A tag from a template-switch adaptor with 12 random nucleotides marked each cDNA molecule. In TCRdb, the 5' RACE reads were re-called with MiXCR into one record per CDR3 protein. The sample lists some 1 million distinct CDR3 sequences, more than 40% occurring once. Per sample, no less than 5 micrograms of total RNA were extracted. The rearrangement uses TRBV7-9 and TRBJ2-3, with D perhaps TRBD2 (6 bases). The sequence was collected from a woman aged 60-70 years in good health. The source material was blood. The CDR3 reads CANSSSDGGLRSDTQYF. CDR3 bases: TGTGCCAACAGCTCATCAGACGGAGGGCTTAGATCAGATACGCAGTATTTT.